A single sample is the source of the 20 T cell receptor beta chains below, sequenced in a study of shared clonotypes between healthy human individuals. Some clones are missing from TCRdb's copy, which holds only in-frame ones; the method was immunoSEQ multiplex PCR. Of some 2 million clones in the sample, roughly 95% were seen once. Source material: naive CD4+ T cells sorted from blood. Documented subset: CD45RA+ positively selected. The receptors originated from a man between 18 and 35 years old in good health.

This clone came up a few times. V gene TRBV5-1 combines with J gene TRBJ2-7; 12 nucleotides line up with TRBD2. This CDR3 comprises 16 residues. Per the germline V gene, CDR1 is SGHRS and CDR2 is YFSETQ. The ends lost 4 bases at V and 2 bases at J; junction bases unmatched: 7. CDR3 sequence (DNA): TGCGCCAGCAGCCCGCACCGGACTAGCGGGACCTACGAGCAGTACTTC. Protein: CASSPHRTSGTYEQYF.

V is TRBV25-1 and J is TRBJ2-7, with TRBD1 as a possible D gene (5 bases). The CDR3 has 14 residues. V lost 3 bases and J lost 5, with 14 bases in between. Germline CDR1 and CDR2: MGHDK and SYGVNS. The CDR3 spells CASSDTGYVDEQYF. The CDR3, as DNA: TGTGCCAGCAGTGACACAGGTTATGTGGACGAGCAGTACTTC.

This chain uses TRBV6-6 with TRBJ2-2, with D possibly TRBD1 on 6 matching bases. Germline V CDR1 and CDR2: MNHNY, SVGAGI (reference sequence). CDR3 size: 14 residues. The ends were cut back, 4 bases at V and 5 bases at J, with 11 bases in the middle. CDR3 bases: TGTGCCAGCAGTTCACGACAGGTTACCGGGGAGCTGTTTTTT. Translating gives CASSSRQVTGELFF.

Of note for this clone: A much larger clone is a single base away; this may be a read error. Within the sample, other DNA sequences also encode this same CDR3. Here the CDR3 DNA reads TGTGCCAGCAGCTTGACAGGGCCCTACGAGCAGTACTTC. Translation: CASSLTGPYEQYF. This sequence joins TRBV5-6 and TRBJ2-7, with TRBD1 as a possible D gene (6 bases). Germline V CDR1 and CDR2: SGHDT, YYEEEE. The CDR3 is made up of 13 amino acids. V was trimmed by 1 base and J by 2 bases, leaving 7 bases between them.

The J gene is TRBJ2-3, the V gene TRBV5-1; tentatively, D is TRBD2 (5 bases). Germline assignment: CDR1 SGHRS and CDR2 YFSETQ. Between the trimmed V and J ends, which lost 0 bases and 0 bases, there was a span of 11 bases. CDR3 length equals 16 residues. CDR3 nucleotides: TGCGCCAGCAGCTTGGGTGTTGGGGAGAGCACAGATACGCAGTATTTT. It specifies CASSLGVGESTDTQYF.

This chain joins TRBV5-4 and TRBJ2-3; D possibly uses TRBD1 or TRBD2 (6 bases each). The V and J ends lost 4 bases and 6 bases respectively, with 24 bases between them. In germline, CDR1 is SGHNT, CDR2 YYREEE (reference sequence). The CDR3 spans 17 residues. CDR3 residues: CASSPGHGGPSTDTQYF. The CDR3 bases are TGTGCCAGCAGCCCTGGGCACGGGGGCCCTTCGACTGATACGCAGTATTTT.

The J gene is TRBJ2-2, the V gene TRBV18; D gene ambiguous. Trimming cost V 1 base and J 0 bases, with 9 bases left between them. This CDR3 is 16 amino acids long. Germline CDR1 is KGHSH and CDR2 is LQKENI. The CDR3 loop is CASSPLAQTNTGELFF. In DNA, the CDR3 is TGTGCCAGCTCACCACTCGCCCAGACGAACACCGGGGAGCTGTTTTTT.

V and J are TRBV30 and TRBJ1-2, with D maybe TRBD1 (6 bases). Germline loops: CDR1 GTSNPN, CDR2 SVGIG (reference sequence). The CDR3 loop spans 11 amino acids. The germline V and J ends were trimmed by 5 bases and 6 bases, with 10 bases remaining between them. CDR3 DNA: TGTGCCTGGCAGACAGGCAATGGCTACACCTTC. Translated: CAWQTGNGYTF.

The chain employs TRBV2 and TRBJ2-5; possibly TRBD2 for D (6 bases). Germline CDR1 SNHLY, CDR2 FYNNEI. This CDR3 is built from 13 residues. V lost 8 bases, J lost 0 bases, and 10 bases lay in between. DNA of the CDR3: TGTGCCAGCGACCGGGGGTACCAAGAGACCCAGTACTTC. Amino acid sequence: CASDRGYQETQYF.

The V and J genes are TRBV30 and TRBJ2-1; TRBD1 or TRBD2 may be the D gene (5 bases each). The CDR3 consists of 10 residues. V lost 2 bases, J lost 15 bases, and 11 bases lay in between. The germline gives CDR1 GTSNPN, CDR2 SVGIG (reference sequence). CDR3 sequence (DNA): TGTGCCTGGAGTCGGGACGGCCCGTTCTTC. Its translation is CAWSRDGPFF. Complete variable domain (other parts from reference TRBV30 and TRBJ2-1): SQTIHQWPATLVQPVGSPLSLECTVEGTSNPNLYWYRQAAGRGLQLLFYSVGIGQISSEVPQNLSASRPQDRQFILSSKKLLLSDSGFYLCAWSRDGPFFGPGTRLTVL.

A single count supports this clone. Other DNA sequences in the sample encode the same CDR3. This chain connects TRBV29-1 to TRBJ2-3, with 7 bases aligning to TRBD2. V lost 4 bases to trimming and J lost 5 bases; unmatched junction nucleotides: 3. The CDR3 is made up of 12 amino acids. CDR1 is SQVTM and CDR2 is ANQGSEA in the germline V gene. The CDR3 spells CSVGLAGDTQYF. DNA of the CDR3: TGCAGCGTTGGACTAGCAGGAGATACGCAGTATTTT.

This clone was seen a single time. The chain uses TRBV6-1 and TRBJ2-7; 9 nucleotides align to TRBD1. The trim removed 6 bases at V and 12 bases at J, leaving 9 bases unmatched. Germline CDR1 reads MNHNS; CDR2 reads SASEGT. The CDR3 length is 12 residues. This chain's CDR3 is CASRGTGFYRYF. Written as DNA, the CDR3 is TGTGCCAGCAGAGGGACAGGGTTTTATCGGTACTTC.

This clone occurred a few times. The chain uses TRBV27 and TRBJ2-2; no clear D gene. V dropped 2 bases and J dropped 11 bases, with 15 bases sitting between them. The CDR3 is made up of 14 amino acids. CDR1 and CDR2 from the germline V gene are MNHEY and SMNVEV (reference sequence). The CDR3 nucleotides are TGTGCCAGCAGTTTAGTGGCAGGTATTGGCGAGCTGTTTTTT. Translation: CASSLVAGIGELFF.

The chain has TRBV11-2 and TRBJ2-3, with D possibly matching TRBD2 (6 bases). Germline V gives CDR1 SGHAT, CDR2 FQNNGV. Trimming pared 3 bases from V and 0 bases from J, leaving 10 bases between. The CDR3 spans 15 residues. The CDR3: CASSFGGTSTDTQYF. CDR3 DNA sequence: TGTGCCAGCAGCTTCGGCGGGACTAGCACAGATACGCAGTATTTT.

This chain links TRBV5-1 with TRBJ2-3; either TRBD1 or TRBD2 may fit D (5 bases each). V was shortened by 4 bases and J by 6 bases, with 18 bases between the two germline ends. This CDR3 has 15 residues. Germline CDR1 SGHRS, CDR2 YFSETQ. CDR3 sequence reads: CASSLGTGNGDTQYF. The CDR3 coding sequence is TGCGCCAGCAGCCTCGGGACCGGCAACGGTGATACGCAGTATTTT.

The chain recombines TRBV6-1 with TRBJ1-2; 9 bases fit TRBD1. The junction had 7 bases not matched to a gene; V was cut back by 4 bases and J by 7 bases. Germline V CDR1 and CDR2: MNHNS, SASEGT. This CDR3 is 14 amino acids long. The CDR3 nucleotides are TGTGCCAGCAGTGCGATAGACAGGGGGAGTGGCTACACCTTC. Residues: CASSAIDRGSGYTF.

A remark on this clone: Other DNA sequences in the sample encode the same CDR3. V usage is TRBV30 and J usage is TRBJ2-7; D is ambiguous. Germline V CDR1 and CDR2: GTSNPN, SVGIG (reference sequence). This CDR3 comprises 11 residues. Trimming stripped 2 bases from V and 3 bases from J, with 5 bases between. The CDR3 reads CAWSTGYEQYF. The CDR3, as DNA: TGTGCCTGGAGTACGGGCTACGAGCAGTACTTC.

The chain has TRBV20-1 and TRBJ2-7, with TRBD1 as a possible D gene (6 bases). V lost 1 base, J lost 5 bases, and 6 bases lay in between. The V gene's germline CDR1 is DFQATT and CDR2 SNEGSKA (reference sequence). The CDR3 runs to 11 residues. CDR3 DNA: TGCAGTGCTAGAGGGGGGCACGAGCAGTACTTC. Protein sequence: CSARGGHEQYF.

The V and J genes are TRBV19 and TRBJ2-2, with D perhaps being TRBD1 or TRBD2 (5 bases each). CDR3 size: 16 residues. V was shortened by 9 bases and J by 5 bases, with 22 bases between the two germline ends. Germline V gives CDR1 LNHDA, CDR2 SQIVND (reference sequence). CDR3 sequence reads: CASSRPGTGLTGELFF. The CDR3 nucleotides read TGTGCCAGCTCTCGCCCAGGGACGGGATTAACCGGGGAGCTGTTTTTT.

The V and J genes are TRBV7-3 and TRBJ2-1; the D gene is possibly TRBD2 (6 bases). V shed 5 bases and J shed 8 bases, with 16 bases lying between them. The germline gives CDR1 SGHTA, CDR2 FQGTGA. This CDR3 comprises 14 residues. CDR3 nucleotide sequence: TGTGCCAGCAGCCGGGGGACTTCCGTAGATGAGCAGTTCTTC. It yields the protein CASSRGTSVDEQFF.